This T cell receptor beta chain was identified in a study of identical twins. From the 5' RACE reads, TCRdb called clonotypes with MiXCR, one entry per CDR3 protein. The sample lists under 900,000 distinct CDR3 sequences, roughly an eighth occurring once. Germline values: CDR1 DFQATT, CDR2 SNEGSKA (reference sequence). The length of the CDR3 is 12 residues. V gave up 1 base and J gave up 3 bases, with 7 bases separating them. A further study also used this sample, focusing on yellow fever vaccine responses in identical twins.

The sequenced sample was PBMCs. The chain recombines TRBV20-1 with TRBJ2-7; D ambiguous. The TCR sequence derives from a woman aged 18-29 years in good health. The chain's CDR3 is CSARGKNYEQYF. CDR3 DNA sequence: TGCAGTGCTAGAGGAAAGAACTACGAGCAGTACTTC.